The source of this T cell receptor (beta chain) is a study of shared clonotypes between healthy human individuals. Study context: Each donor's CD8 memory used one plate, CD8 naive two, each CD4 subset three. Overall study results and limits: Sharing across four donors was seen in roughly 5.2% of naive CD4 clonotypes. Estimated richness values were generally larger in naive subsets than in memory subsets.

Genomic DNA of each subset was evenly split across several immunoSEQ plates. Measured with immunoSEQ multiplex PCR; TCRdb has only the in-frame clones, and not every one. The data show some 1 million clones, 65% to 75% seen once. V shed 0 bases, J shed 7 bases, and the junction held 3 bases outside the gene matches. This CDR3 comprises 13 residues. Germline loops: CDR1 SGHRS, CDR2 YFSETQ. As concerns this clone: Its target is unknown.

The sequence came from a man younger than 35 in good health. The sample comprised memory CD4+ T cells sorted from blood. Subset indicated: CD45RA-negative fraction. The V call is TRBV5-1, the J call TRBJ1-1; 7 bases are a match to TRBD1. The CDR3 protein is CASSLGQGGEAFF. The DNA for the CDR3 is TGCGCCAGCAGCTTGGGACAGGGAGGTGAAGCTTTCTTT. Combining the CDR3 with reference TRBV5-1 and TRBJ1-1 gives the whole variable domain KAGVTQTPRYLIKTRGQQVTLSCSPISGHRSVSWYQQTPGQGLQFLFEYFSETQRNKGNFPGRFSGRQFSNSRSEMNVSTLELGDSALYLCASSLGQGGEAFFGQGTRLTVV.